This T cell receptor (beta chain) was sequenced during a study of Tregs in tolerant kidney transplant recipients. Study summary: The nonmyeloablative bone marrow transplants came from related graft donors, with transient mixed chimerism. The study, taken as a whole, reports: Changing PCR primers prevented nucleotide comparison between some patients' samples.

Trimming removed 1 base at V and 4 bases at J, with 11 bases between. The CDR3 is 14 residues long. Germline CDR1 MNHEY, CDR2 SVGAGI. Details on this clone: Its specificity is unknown.

Using immunoSEQ multiplex PCR, the repertoire was profiled, and TCRdb retains in-frame clones only, with some absent. The sample includes some 64,000 clones, nearly 98% seen only once; the top ten take 0.3% to 0.35%. CD4+CD25+CD127- Tregs, CD4+CD25- non-Tregs, CD4 and CD8 cells were sorted. This clonotype was sampled from a human donor who received a combined kidney and bone marrow transplant. The material was Tregs from blood, obtained before the transplant. The chain couples TRBV6-5 to TRBJ2-7; D perhaps matches TRBD1 (6 bases). CDR3 in amino acids: CASSYLGARYEQYF. CDR3 nucleotide sequence: TGTGCCAGCAGTTACTTGGGGGCGCGGTACGAGCAGTACTTC.